This T cell receptor (beta chain) was obtained from a study of Graves' ophthalmopathy and Graves' hyperthyroidism. On the study more broadly: Hyperthyroidism was classified as stable if no ophthalmopathy occurred within 18 months of follow-up.

Newly diagnosed hyperthyroidism donors, aged 18 to 65, duration under 2 months. Beta-chain TCR CDR3 regions were amplified from RNA transcripts. First-round RT-PCR employed HTBI primers, with a second-round multiplex PCR after it. Each CDR3 protein gets one entry after TCRdb re-called the multiplex PCR reads with MiXCR. The table has over a million distinct CDR3 sequences, about 38% seen once. This clonotype was found a few times. Its antigen is unknown. General study findings and limits: Ophthalmopathy versus stable hyperthyroidism: 13-signature model gave less than 90% sensitivity, 75% to 83% specificity. Appearing in blood as well were most expanded thyroid clonotypes above 0.001 frequency.

Germline values: CDR1 WNHNN, CDR2 SYGVQD (reference sequence). There are 20 residues in the CDR3. V was trimmed by 4 bases and J by 0 bases, leaving 28 bases between them. The sample was peripheral blood or thyroid tissue (not recorded which). This TCR was recovered from an adult man with Graves' hyperthyroidism. V gene TRBV10-1 combines with J gene TRBJ2-7; possibly TRBD2 for D (7 bases). In DNA form, the CDR3 reads TGCGCCAGCAGTGCCCCGGGACACGGGACCGCGGGAGAACCCTCCTACGAGCAGTACTTC. Its translation: CASSAPGHGTAGEPSYEQYF.